This T cell receptor (beta chain) was retrieved from a study of blood T cell repertoires in COVID-19. Overall study: Researchers got acute and convalescent COVID-19 samples from the United States, Italy and Spain. Sample material is recorded as cDNA or gDNA derived from T cells, B-cell-depleted T cells, or PBMCs.

A few counts support this clone. Profiling relied on immunoSEQ multiplex PCR, and the TCRdb table lists in-frame clones only, not all of them. The table lists over 90,000 clones, approximately 80% of them singletons. CDR3 length: 15 amino acids. The V end was cut by 5 bases, the J end by 5 bases, with 18 bases between. The germline V gene encodes CDR1 SEHNR and CDR2 FQNEAQ (reference sequence). Sequencing was done on a sample of peripheral blood. V is TRBV7-9 and J is TRBJ1-1, with a possible D match to TRBD1 (5 bases). This TCR derives from a human donor in a cohort sampled during active COVID-19. CDR3 DNA sequence: TGTGCCAGCAGCCTTCCGTCCGGGGGAGATACTGAAGCTTTCTTT. Translating gives CASSLPSGGDTEAFF.